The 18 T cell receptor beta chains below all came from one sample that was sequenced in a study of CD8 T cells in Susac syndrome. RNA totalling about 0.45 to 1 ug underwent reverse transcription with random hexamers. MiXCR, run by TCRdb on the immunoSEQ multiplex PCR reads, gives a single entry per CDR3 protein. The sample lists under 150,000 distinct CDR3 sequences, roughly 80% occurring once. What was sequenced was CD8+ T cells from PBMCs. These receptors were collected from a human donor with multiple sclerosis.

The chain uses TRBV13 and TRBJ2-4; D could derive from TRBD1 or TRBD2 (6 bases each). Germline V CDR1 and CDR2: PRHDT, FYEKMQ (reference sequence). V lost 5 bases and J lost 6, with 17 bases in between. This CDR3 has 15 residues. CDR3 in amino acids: CASSPPGGGSNIQYF. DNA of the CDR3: TGTGCCAGCAGCCCCCCCGGGGGCGGTTCAAACATTCAGTACTTC. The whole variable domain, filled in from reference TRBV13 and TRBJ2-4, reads AAGVIQSPRHLIKEKRETATLKCYPIPRHDTVYWYQQGPGQDPQFLISFYEKMQSDKGSIPDRFSAQQFSDYHSELNMSSLELGDSALYFCASSPPGGGSNIQYFGAGTRLSVL.

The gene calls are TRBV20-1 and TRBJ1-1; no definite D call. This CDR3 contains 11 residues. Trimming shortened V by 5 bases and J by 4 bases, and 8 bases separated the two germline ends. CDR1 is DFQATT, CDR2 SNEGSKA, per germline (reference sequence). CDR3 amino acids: CSAGKSTEAFF. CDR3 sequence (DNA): TGCAGTGCTGGGAAGAGCACTGAAGCTTTCTTT.

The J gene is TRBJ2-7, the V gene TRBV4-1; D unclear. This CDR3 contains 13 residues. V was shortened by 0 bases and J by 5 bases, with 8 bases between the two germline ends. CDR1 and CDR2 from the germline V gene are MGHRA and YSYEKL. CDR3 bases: TGCGCCAGCAGCCAAGAGATGCTGGACGAGCAGTACTTC. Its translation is CASSQEMLDEQYF.

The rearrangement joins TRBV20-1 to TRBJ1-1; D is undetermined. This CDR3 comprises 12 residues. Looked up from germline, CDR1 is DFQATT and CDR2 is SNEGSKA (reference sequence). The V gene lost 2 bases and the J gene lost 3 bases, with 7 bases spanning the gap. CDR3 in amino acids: CSARRSDTEAFF. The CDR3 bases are TGCAGTGCTAGACGGTCGGACACTGAAGCTTTCTTT.

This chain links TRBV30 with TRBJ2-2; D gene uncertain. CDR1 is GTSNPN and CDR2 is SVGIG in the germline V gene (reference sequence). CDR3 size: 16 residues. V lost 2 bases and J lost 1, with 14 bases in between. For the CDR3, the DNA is TGTGCCTGGAGTCCTCTCGCACGGAGGAACACCGGGGAGCTGTTTTTT. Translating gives CAWSPLARRNTGELFF.

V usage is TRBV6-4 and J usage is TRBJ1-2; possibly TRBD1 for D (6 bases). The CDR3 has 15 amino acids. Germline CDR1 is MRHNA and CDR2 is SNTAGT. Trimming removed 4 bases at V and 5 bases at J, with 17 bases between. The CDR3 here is CASSAFTTGLYGYTF. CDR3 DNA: TGTGCCAGCAGTGCCTTCACGACAGGCTTGTATGGCTACACCTTC.

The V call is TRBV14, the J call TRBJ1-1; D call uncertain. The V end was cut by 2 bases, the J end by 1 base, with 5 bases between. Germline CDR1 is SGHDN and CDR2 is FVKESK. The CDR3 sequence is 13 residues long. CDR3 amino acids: CASSQFKNTEAFF. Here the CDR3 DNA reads TGTGCCAGCAGCCAATTCAAGAACACTGAAGCTTTCTTT.

CDR3 residues: CASSSRATNEKLFF. The CDR3 DNA is TGTGCCAGCAGTTCCAGGGCAACTAATGAAAAACTGTTTTTT. The V gene is TRBV12-3 or TRBV12-4, the J gene TRBJ1-4; tentative D call: TRBD1 (5 bases). Between the trimmed V and J ends, which lost 4 bases and 0 bases, there was a span of 6 bases. The CDR3 covers 14 residues.

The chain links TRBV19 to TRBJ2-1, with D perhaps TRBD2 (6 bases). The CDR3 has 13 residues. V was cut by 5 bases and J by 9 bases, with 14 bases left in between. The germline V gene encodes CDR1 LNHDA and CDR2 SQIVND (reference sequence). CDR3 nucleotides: TGTGCCAGTAGTCCCGATGGGCGGGGTGAGCAGTTCTTC. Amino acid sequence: CASSPDGRGEQFF.

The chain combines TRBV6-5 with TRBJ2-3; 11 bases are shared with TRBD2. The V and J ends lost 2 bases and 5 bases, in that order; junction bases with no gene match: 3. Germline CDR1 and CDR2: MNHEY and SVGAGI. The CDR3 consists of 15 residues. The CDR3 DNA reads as TGTGCCAGCAGTTACGGGCTAGCGGGAGGAGATACGCAGTATTTT. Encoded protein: CASSYGLAGGDTQYF.

The CDR3 DNA reads TGCGCCAGCAGCCAAGGCAGTGGAGGTTCCTACGAGCAGTACTTC. Translating it yields CASSQGSGGSYEQYF. J is TRBJ2-7 and V is TRBV4-1; tentative D call: TRBD2 (5 bases). This CDR3 region has 15 residues. The germline CDR1 and CDR2 sequences are MGHRA and YSYEKL. Trimming removed 1 base at V and 1 base at J, with 11 bases between.

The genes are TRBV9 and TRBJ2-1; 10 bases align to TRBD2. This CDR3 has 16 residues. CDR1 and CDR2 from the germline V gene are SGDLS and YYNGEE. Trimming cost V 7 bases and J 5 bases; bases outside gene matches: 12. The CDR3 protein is CASAPLLAGADNEQFF. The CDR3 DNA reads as TGTGCCAGCGCCCCTCTCCTAGCGGGGGCCGACAATGAGCAGTTCTTC.

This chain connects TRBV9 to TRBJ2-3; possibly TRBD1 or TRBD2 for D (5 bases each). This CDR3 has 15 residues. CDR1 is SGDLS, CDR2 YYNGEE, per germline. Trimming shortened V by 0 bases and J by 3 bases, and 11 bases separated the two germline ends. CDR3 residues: CASSVVGAKTDTQYF. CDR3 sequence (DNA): TGTGCCAGCAGCGTAGTCGGGGCGAAAACAGATACGCAGTATTTT.

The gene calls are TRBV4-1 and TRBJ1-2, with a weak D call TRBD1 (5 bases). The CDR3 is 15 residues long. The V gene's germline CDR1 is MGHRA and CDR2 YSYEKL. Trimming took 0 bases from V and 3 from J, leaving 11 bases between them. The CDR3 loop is CASSQEGQGDYGYTF. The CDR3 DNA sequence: TGCGCCAGCAGCCAAGAAGGCCAGGGAGACTATGGCTACACCTTC.

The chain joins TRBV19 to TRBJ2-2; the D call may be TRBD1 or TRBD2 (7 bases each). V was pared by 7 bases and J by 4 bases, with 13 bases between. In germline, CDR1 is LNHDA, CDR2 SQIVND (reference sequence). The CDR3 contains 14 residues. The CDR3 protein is CASMQGEGTGELFF. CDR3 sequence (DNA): TGTGCCAGTATGCAGGGGGAGGGCACCGGGGAGCTGTTTTTT.

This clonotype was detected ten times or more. CDR3 coding DNA: TGTGCCAGCAGCCCGAACACTGAAGCTTTCTTT. Protein product: CASSPNTEAFF. This chain uses TRBV28 with TRBJ1-1; D remains ambiguous. V lost 6 bases, J lost 1 base, and 3 bases lay in between. The CDR3 sequence is 11 residues long. The germline CDR1 and CDR2 sequences are MDHEN and SYDVKM.

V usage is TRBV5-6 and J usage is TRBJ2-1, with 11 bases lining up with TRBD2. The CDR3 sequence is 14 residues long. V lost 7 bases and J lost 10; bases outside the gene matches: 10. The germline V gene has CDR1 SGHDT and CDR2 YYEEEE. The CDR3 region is CASQTSGAFWEQFF. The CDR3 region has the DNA TGTGCCAGCCAGACTAGCGGGGCCTTTTGGGAGCAGTTCTTC.

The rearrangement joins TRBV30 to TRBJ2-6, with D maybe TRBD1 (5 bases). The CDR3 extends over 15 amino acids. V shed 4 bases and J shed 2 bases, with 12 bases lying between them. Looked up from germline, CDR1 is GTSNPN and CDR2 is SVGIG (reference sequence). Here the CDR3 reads CAWTKGAAGANVLTF. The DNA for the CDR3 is TGTGCCTGGACCAAAGGGGCAGCTGGGGCCAACGTCCTGACTTTC.